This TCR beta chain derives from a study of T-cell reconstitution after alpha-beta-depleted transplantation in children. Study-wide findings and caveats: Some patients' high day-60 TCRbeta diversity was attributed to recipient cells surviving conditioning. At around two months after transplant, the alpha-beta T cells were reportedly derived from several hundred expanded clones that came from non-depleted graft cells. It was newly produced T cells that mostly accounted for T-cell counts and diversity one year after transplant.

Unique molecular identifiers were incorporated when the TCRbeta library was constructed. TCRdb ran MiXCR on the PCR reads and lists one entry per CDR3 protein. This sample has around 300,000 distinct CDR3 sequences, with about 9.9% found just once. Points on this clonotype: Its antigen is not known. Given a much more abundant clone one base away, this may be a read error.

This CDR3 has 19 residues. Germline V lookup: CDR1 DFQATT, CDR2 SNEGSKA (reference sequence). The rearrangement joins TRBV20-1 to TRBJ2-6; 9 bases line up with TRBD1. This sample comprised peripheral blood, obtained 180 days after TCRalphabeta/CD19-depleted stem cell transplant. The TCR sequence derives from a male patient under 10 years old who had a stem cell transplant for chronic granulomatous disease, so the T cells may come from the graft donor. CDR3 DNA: TGCAGTCCTAGAGCACCGGGACAGGGAACCTTCTCTGGGGCCAACGTCCTGACTTTC. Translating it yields CSPRAPGQGTFSGANVLTF.